One and the same sample provided the 17 T cell receptor beta chains below, sequenced in a study of blood T cell repertoires in COVID-19. Here immunoSEQ multiplex PCR was the method, and the copy in TCRdb shows in-frame clones only, minus some. The repertoire holds about 52,000 clones, with approximately 80% as singletons. Sequences were obtained from peripheral blood. Every receptor here comes from a man between 65 and 80 years old with active COVID-19.

This sequence joins TRBV10-3 and TRBJ2-5; 10 nucleotides line up with TRBD2. J gave up 7 bases and V 3 bases, and 17 bases lay outside the gene matches. The CDR3 sequence is 18 residues long. The germline CDR1 and CDR2 sequences are ENHRY and SYGVKD. DNA for the CDR3: TGTGCCATCAGTGACCCTGTCGGTGGTAGCGGGGGGTGGGGGACCCAGTACTTC. Translation gives CAISDPVGGSGGWGTQYF.

The chain employs TRBV19 and TRBJ1-5; D remains ambiguous. This CDR3 region has 16 residues. Germline values: CDR1 LNHDA, CDR2 SQIVND (reference sequence). V lost 3 bases and J 2 bases, leaving 14 bases between the germline ends. CDR3 sequence: CASSIPTAGRNQPQHF. The CDR3 DNA is TGTGCCAGTAGTATCCCAACGGCGGGTCGCAATCAGCCCCAGCATTTT.

V and J are TRBV19 and TRBJ2-5, with a weak D call TRBD2 (6 bases). CDR3 length: 16 residues. The V end was cut by 4 bases, the J end by 5 bases, with 20 bases between. Germline V gene lookup returns CDR1 LNHDA and CDR2 SQIVND (reference sequence). The CDR3 sequence: CASSKPRTGGGETQYF. The CDR3 DNA is TGTGCCAGTAGTAAGCCCAGGACCGGTGGAGGGGAGACCCAGTACTTC.

By frequency in the sample, this clone is medium-sized. The chain has TRBV4-3 and TRBJ2-2; D may be TRBD2 (5 bases). Per the germline V gene, CDR1 is LGHNA and CDR2 is YSLEER. Trimming cost V 0 bases and J 5 bases, with 10 bases left between them. This CDR3 contains 15 residues. The CDR3, as DNA: TGCGCCAGCAGCCAAGAGGGCAGGAGGACCGGGGAGCTGTTTTTT. This codes for CASSQEGRRTGELFF.

V is TRBV28 and J is TRBJ1-2, with D perhaps TRBD1 (6 bases). CDR3 size: 14 residues. Per germline, CDR1 MDHEN and CDR2 SYDVKM. Trimming removed 2 bases at V and 4 bases at J, with 11 bases between. CDR3 nucleotides: TGTGCCAGCAGTTTAAACAGGGAACGCTATGGCTACACCTTC. It codes for CASSLNRERYGYTF.

This clone was detected once. The chain is built from TRBV4-3 and TRBJ1-6; the match to TRBD1 covers 7 bases. Germline CDR1 reads LGHNA; CDR2 reads YSLEER. The CDR3 extends over 14 amino acids. The junction had 4 bases not matched to a gene; V was cut back by 4 bases and J by 7 bases. The CDR3 coding sequence is TGCGCCAGCAGCCTACAGGGGATCAATTCACCCCTCCACTTT. This translates into CASSLQGINSPLHF.

This clone was seen a single time. The chain combines TRBV7-9 with TRBJ2-7; no firm D call. This CDR3 region has 11 residues. V was pared by 5 bases and J by 1 base, with 3 bases between. The germline CDR1 and CDR2 sequences are SEHNR and FQNEAQ (reference sequence). The CDR3 loop reads CASSPSYEQYF. The CDR3 DNA reads as TGTGCCAGCAGCCCATCCTACGAGCAGTACTTC.

This clone was counted a single time. The chain has TRBV28 and TRBJ2-1, with 10 bases fitting TRBD1. In germline, CDR1 is MDHEN, CDR2 SYDVKM. This CDR3 is 15 amino acids long. The ends lost 6 bases at V and 9 bases at J; junction bases unmatched: 11. Here the CDR3 DNA reads TGTGCCAGCAGCTTGGACAGGGGGTTTCTTTCTGAGCAGTTCTTC. Its protein product is CASSLDRGFLSEQFF.

The rearrangement joins TRBV10-2 to TRBJ2-7; 8 nucleotides line up with TRBD1. Germline V gene sequence: CDR1 WSHSY, CDR2 SAAADI. The CDR3 sequence is 15 residues long. After removal of 2 bases from V and 0 bases from J, the junction contained 3 bases not matched to a gene. CDR3 sequence: CASSEAGTGSYEQYF. The CDR3 DNA is TGCGCCAGCAGTGAGGCCGGGACAGGCTCCTACGAGCAGTACTTC.

The V call is TRBV24-1, the J call TRBJ2-1, with 12 bases fitting TRBD1. V dropped 7 bases and J dropped 7; count of bases not matched to a gene: 10. Germline-derived CDR1 and CDR2 are KGHDR and SFDVKD. The CDR3 sequence is 16 residues long. The CDR3 is CATRGAGDRGRNEQFF. The CDR3 DNA follows: TGTGCCACCAGGGGAGCGGGGGACAGGGGGCGGAATGAGCAGTTCTTC.

This chain links TRBV4-3 with TRBJ2-1; D is possibly TRBD2 (5 bases). Trimming cost V 4 bases and J 9 bases, with 19 bases left between them. This CDR3 spans 15 amino acids. Germline values: CDR1 LGHNA, CDR2 YSLEER. The CDR3 here is CASSPLSRGFGEQFF. The CDR3 DNA follows: TGCGCCAGCAGCCCGCTAAGTCGGGGTTTCGGTGAGCAGTTCTTC.

The V and J genes are TRBV6-1 and TRBJ1-1, with D hard to call. CDR3 length: 16 residues. CDR1 and CDR2 (germline): MNHNS, SASEGT. The V end lost 2 bases, the J end lost 4 bases, and 17 bases lay between the germline ends. The DNA for the CDR3 is TGTGCCAGCAGTGAATGGAACAGTCCGAGTGGCACTGAAGCTTTCTTT. It encodes CASSEWNSPSGTEAFF.

The rearrangement joins TRBV9 to TRBJ1-6; D possibly corresponds to TRBD1 (5 bases). The CDR3 contains 17 residues. V was cut by 4 bases and J by 3 bases, with 17 bases left in between. Germline V gene sequence: CDR1 SGDLS, CDR2 YYNGEE. CDR3 amino acids: CASSRATGPDYNSPLHF. The CDR3 coding sequence is TGTGCCAGCAGCCGAGCCACAGGACCCGACTATAATTCACCCCTCCACTTT.

The chain joins TRBV3-1 (or the pseudogene TRBV3-2) to TRBJ1-2; D gene unclear. CDR3 size: 11 residues. Per germline, CDR1 LGHDT and CDR2 YNNKEL (reference sequence). Trimming pared 1 base from V and 8 bases from J, leaving 5 bases between. CDR3 in amino acids: CASSQAYGYTF. In DNA, the CDR3 is TGTGCCAGCAGCCAAGCCTACGGCTACACCTTC.

This chain joins TRBV12-3 or TRBV12-4 and TRBJ1-1; D unclear. V gave up 4 bases and J gave up 10 bases, with 10 bases separating them. The CDR3 runs to 11 residues. As DNA, the CDR3 is TGTGCCAGCAGTTCCCGGAGCGCAGCTTTCTTT. Translation gives CASSSRSAAFF.

The rearrangement uses TRBV7-3 and TRBJ2-2; D call uncertain. V was trimmed by 3 bases and J by 3 bases, leaving 8 bases between them. The germline gives CDR1 SGHTA, CDR2 FQGTGA. The CDR3 sequence is 14 residues long. The CDR3 sequence is CASSLDRDTGELFF. The DNA for the CDR3 is TGTGCCAGCAGCTTGGATCGGGACACCGGGGAGCTGTTTTTT.

The V and J genes are TRBV11-2 and TRBJ2-5; TRBD2 might be the D (6 bases). Germline lookup yields CDR1 SGHAT and CDR2 FQNNGV. The CDR3 sequence is 13 residues long. Trimming took off 4 bases at V and 2 bases at J, with 8 bases between the two ends. The CDR3 spells CASSSGLQETQYF. The CDR3 nucleotides read TGTGCCAGCAGCTCGGGACTGCAAGAGACCCAGTACTTC. The variable domain in full, with the rest retrieved from reference TRBV11-2 and TRBJ2-5, is EAGVAQSPRYKIIEKRQSVAFWCNPISGHATLYWYQQILGQGPKLLIQFQNNGVVDDSQLPKDRFSAERLKGVDSTLKIQPAKLEDSAVYLCASSSGLQETQYFGPGTRLLVL.